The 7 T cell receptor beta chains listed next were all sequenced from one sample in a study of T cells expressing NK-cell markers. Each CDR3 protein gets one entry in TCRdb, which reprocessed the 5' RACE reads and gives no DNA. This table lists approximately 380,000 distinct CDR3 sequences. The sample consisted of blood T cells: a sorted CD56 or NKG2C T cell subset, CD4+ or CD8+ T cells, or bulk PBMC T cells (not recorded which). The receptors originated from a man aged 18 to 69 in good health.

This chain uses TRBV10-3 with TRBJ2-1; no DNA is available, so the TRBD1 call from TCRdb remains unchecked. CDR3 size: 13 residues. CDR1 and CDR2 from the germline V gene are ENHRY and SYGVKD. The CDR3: CATKAGVDYEQFF.

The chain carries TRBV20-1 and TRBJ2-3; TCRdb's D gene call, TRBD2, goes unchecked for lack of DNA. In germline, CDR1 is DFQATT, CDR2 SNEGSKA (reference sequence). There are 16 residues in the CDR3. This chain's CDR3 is CSASHIAGGPTDTQYF.

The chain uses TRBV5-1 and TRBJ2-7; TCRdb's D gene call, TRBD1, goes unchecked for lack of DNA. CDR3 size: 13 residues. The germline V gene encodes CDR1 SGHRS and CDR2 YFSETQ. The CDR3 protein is CASSGWDSYEQYF.

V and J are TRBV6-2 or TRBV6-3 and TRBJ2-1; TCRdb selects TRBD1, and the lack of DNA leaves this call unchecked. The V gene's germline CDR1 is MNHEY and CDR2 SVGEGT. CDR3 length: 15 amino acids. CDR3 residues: CASSTPQGGYNEQFF.

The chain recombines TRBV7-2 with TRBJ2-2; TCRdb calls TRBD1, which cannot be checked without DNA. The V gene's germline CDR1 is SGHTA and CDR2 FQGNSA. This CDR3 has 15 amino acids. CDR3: CASSSTSGLGGELFF.

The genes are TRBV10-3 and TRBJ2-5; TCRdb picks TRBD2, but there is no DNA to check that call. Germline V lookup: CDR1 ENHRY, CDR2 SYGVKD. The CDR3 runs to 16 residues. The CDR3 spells CAISESKRQGPETQYF.

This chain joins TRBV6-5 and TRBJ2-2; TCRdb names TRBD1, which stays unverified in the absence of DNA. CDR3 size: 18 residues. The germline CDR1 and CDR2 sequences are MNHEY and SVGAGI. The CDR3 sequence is CASSYPLRTGGNTGELFF.